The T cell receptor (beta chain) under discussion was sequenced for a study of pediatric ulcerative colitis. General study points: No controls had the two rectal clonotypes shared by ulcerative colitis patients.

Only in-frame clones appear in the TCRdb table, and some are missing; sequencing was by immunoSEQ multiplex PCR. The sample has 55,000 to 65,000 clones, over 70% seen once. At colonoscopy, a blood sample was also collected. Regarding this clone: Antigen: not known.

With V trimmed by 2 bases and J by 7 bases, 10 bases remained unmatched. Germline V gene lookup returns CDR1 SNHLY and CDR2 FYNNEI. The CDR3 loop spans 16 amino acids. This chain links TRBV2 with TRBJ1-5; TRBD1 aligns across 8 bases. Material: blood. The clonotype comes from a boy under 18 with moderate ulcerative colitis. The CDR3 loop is CASSETRTGIGQPQHF. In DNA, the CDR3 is TGTGCCAGCAGTGAAACGCGGACAGGGATAGGGCAGCCCCAGCATTTT.